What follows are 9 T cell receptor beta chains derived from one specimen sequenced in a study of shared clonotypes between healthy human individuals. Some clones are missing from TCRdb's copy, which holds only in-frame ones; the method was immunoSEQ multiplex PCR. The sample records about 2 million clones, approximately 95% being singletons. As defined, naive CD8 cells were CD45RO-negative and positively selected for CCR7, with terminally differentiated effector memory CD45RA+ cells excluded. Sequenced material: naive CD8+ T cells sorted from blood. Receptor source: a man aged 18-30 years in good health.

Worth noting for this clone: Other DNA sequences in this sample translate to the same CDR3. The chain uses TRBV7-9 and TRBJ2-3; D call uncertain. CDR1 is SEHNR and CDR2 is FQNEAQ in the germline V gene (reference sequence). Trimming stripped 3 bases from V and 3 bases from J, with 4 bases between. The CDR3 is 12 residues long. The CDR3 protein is CASSLITDTQYF. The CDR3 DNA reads TGTGCCAGCAGCTTGATTACAGATACGCAGTATTTT. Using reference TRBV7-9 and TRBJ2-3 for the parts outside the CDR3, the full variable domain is DTGVSQNPRHKITKRGQNVTFRCDPISEHNRLYWYRQTLGQGPEFLTYFQNEAQLEKSRLLSDRFSAERPKGSFSTLEIQRTEQGDSAMYLCASSLITDTQYFGPGTRLTVL.

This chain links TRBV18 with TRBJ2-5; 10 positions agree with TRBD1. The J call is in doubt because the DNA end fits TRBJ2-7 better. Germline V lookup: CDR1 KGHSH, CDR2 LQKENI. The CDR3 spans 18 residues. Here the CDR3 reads CASSPPVGAGQGPYEQYF. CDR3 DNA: TGTGCCAGCTCACCACCAGTGGGGGCGGGACAGGGGCCTTACGAGCAGTACTTC.

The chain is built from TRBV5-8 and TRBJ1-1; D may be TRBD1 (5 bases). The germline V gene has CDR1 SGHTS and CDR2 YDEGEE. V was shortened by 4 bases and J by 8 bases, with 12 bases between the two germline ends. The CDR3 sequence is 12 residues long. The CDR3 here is CASSTGGFEAFF. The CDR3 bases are TGTGCCAGCAGCACGGGGGGGTTCGAAGCTTTCTTT.

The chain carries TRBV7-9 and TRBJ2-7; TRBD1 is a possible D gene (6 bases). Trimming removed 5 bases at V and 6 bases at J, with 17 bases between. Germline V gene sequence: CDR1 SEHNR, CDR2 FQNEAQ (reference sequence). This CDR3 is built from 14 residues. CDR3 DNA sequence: TGTGCCAGCAGCCCCGTAGGGCCAGGGGCCGAGCAGTACTTC. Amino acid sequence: CASSPVGPGAEQYF.

CDR3: CASTEGGENSFF. CDR3 DNA: TGTGCCAGCACCGAGGGCGGGGAGAATAGCTTCTTT. The chain employs TRBV25-1 and TRBJ1-1; no definite D call. Per the germline V gene, CDR1 is MGHDK and CDR2 is SYGVNS. This CDR3 is 12 amino acids long. Trimming removed 7 bases from V and 14 bases from J, with 20 bases in between.

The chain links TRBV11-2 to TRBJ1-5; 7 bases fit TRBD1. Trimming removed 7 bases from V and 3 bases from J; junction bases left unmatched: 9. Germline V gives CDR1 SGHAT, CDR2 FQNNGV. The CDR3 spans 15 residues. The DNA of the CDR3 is TGTGCCAGCACCGATGGACAGGCCCCCAATCAGCCCCAGCATTTT. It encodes CASTDGQAPNQPQHF.

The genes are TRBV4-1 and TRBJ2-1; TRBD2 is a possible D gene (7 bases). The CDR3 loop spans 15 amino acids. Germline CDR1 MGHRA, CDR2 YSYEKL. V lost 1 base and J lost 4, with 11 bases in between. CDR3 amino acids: CASSQGGGEYNEQFF. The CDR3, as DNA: TGCGCCAGCAGCCAAGGGGGGGGCGAGTACAATGAGCAGTTCTTC.

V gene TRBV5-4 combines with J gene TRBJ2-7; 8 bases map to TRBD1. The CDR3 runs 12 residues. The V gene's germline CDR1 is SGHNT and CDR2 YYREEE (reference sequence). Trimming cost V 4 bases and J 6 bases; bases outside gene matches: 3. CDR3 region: CASSTTGVEQYF. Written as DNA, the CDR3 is TGTGCCAGCAGCACGACAGGGGTCGAGCAGTACTTC.

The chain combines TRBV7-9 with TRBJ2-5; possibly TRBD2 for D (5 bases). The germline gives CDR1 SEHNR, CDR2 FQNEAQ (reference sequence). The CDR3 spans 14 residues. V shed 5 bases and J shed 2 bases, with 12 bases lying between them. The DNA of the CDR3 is TGTGCCAGCAGCACTCCGGGAACACAAGAGACCCAGTACTTC. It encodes CASSTPGTQETQYF.